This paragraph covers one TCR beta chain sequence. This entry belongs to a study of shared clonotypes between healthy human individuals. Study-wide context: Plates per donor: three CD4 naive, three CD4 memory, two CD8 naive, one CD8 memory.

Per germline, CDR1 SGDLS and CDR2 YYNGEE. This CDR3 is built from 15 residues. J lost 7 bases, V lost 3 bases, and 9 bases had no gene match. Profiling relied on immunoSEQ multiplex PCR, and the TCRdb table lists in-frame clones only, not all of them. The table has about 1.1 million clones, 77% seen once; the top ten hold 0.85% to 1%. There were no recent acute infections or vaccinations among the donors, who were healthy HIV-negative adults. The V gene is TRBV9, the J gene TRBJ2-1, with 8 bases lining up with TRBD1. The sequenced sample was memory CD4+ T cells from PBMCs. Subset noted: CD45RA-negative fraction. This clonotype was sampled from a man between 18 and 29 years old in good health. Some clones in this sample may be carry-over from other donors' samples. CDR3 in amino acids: CASSGRTGLRNEQFF. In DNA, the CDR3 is TGTGCCAGCAGCGGCCGGACAGGGTTGAGAAATGAGCAGTTCTTC.